This T cell receptor beta chain was documented in a study of blood T cell repertoires in COVID-19. At the level of the study: From T cells, B-cell-depleted T cells, or PBMCs came the material, which was cDNA or gDNA.

Participant ages covered roughly 18 to 89 years across 20 to 25 US areas. Recovered status applied to Cohort 3 donors who had two consecutive negative PCRs. It also applied to those with clearance or with symptom resolution. The CDR3 is made up of 14 amino acids. The ends lost 2 bases at V and 5 bases at J; junction bases unmatched: 2. Germline CDR1 reads SQVTM; CDR2 reads ANQGSEA. The authors' processing: Using reference gene primer amplification, nucleated cell counts were estimated. TCRdb's table, derived via immunoSEQ multiplex PCR, lists solely in-frame clones and lacks some. Clone size and the V and J calls come from that table; the DNA yielded D and trimming. In the table there are roughly 280,000 clones, 80% to 90% of which are singletons.

This sequence joins TRBV29-1 and TRBJ2-1, with TRBD2 matching 11 bases. This sequence was found in a woman aged 18-35 years who had recovered from COVID-19. Input material: PBMCs or T cells enriched from blood (not recorded which). The CDR3 spells CSVELAGGNNEQFF. The CDR3 DNA reads TGCAGCGTTGAATTAGCGGGGGGGAACAATGAGCAGTTCTTC.